Listed here are 10 T cell receptor beta chains from one sample, sequenced in a study of blood T cell repertoires in COVID-19. Method: immunoSEQ multiplex PCR; TCRdb's copy keeps in-frame clones and lacks some. The sample carries some 29,000 clones, approximately 88% recorded once. Sequencing was performed on peripheral blood. The receptor source for this set is a man at least 80 years old with active COVID-19.

V is TRBV6-1 and J is TRBJ2-1, with 7 bases fitting TRBD1. This CDR3 has 11 amino acids. V lost 3 bases and J lost 15; bases outside the gene matches: 5. CDR1 is MNHNS, CDR2 SASEGT, per germline. The CDR3 sequence is CASSEGTDLFF. For the CDR3, the DNA is TGTGCCAGCAGTGAGGGGACAGACCTGTTCTTC.

This chain uses TRBV6-1 with TRBJ1-2, with a tentative D call TRBD1 (5 bases). V was trimmed by 2 bases and J by 4 bases, leaving 11 bases between them. Germline V gene lookup returns CDR1 MNHNS and CDR2 SASEGT. CDR3 length: 14 amino acids. CDR3 nucleotide sequence: TGTGCCAGCAGTGAAATGGGGGGGACCTATGGCTACACCTTC. Its protein is CASSEMGGTYGYTF.

DNA of the CDR3: TGTGCCAGCAGCTCGACTAGCGGGGGGGCAGGTGATACGCAGTATTTT. Amino acids: CASSSTSGGAGDTQYF. V and J are TRBV11-2 and TRBJ2-3; TRBD2 matches 14 bases. CDR1 and CDR2 (germline): SGHAT, FQNNGV. This CDR3 comprises 16 residues. J was trimmed by 6 bases and V by 4 bases; bases with no gene match: 6.

CDR3 in amino acids: CASRPNRGLSYGYTF. In DNA form, the CDR3 reads TGTGCCAGCAGACCCAACAGGGGCCTCAGCTATGGCTACACCTTC. The chain combines TRBV27 with TRBJ1-2; 7 bases fit TRBD1. CDR1 is MNHEY and CDR2 is SMNVEV in the germline V gene (reference sequence). With 6 bases clipped from V and 4 bases from J, the junction kept 11 bases outside the gene matches. The CDR3 has 15 amino acids.

The chain is built from TRBV19 and TRBJ2-7, with 8 bases lining up with TRBD2. V dropped 1 base and J dropped 6; count of bases not matched to a gene: 8. The CDR3 is 15 amino acids. The germline V gene encodes CDR1 LNHDA and CDR2 SQIVND (reference sequence). The CDR3 sequence: CASSIASSGGREQYF. As DNA, the CDR3 is TGTGCCAGTAGTATAGCTTCGTCGGGGGGGCGCGAGCAGTACTTC.

This clone was detected only a few times. V usage is TRBV20-1 and J usage is TRBJ1-5, with D uncertain. Germline-derived CDR1 and CDR2 are DFQATT and SNEGSKA (reference sequence). Trimming removed 6 bases from V and 9 bases from J, with 12 bases in between. CDR3 size: 11 residues. DNA for the CDR3: TGCAGTGCAGGGAGGGCGGGGCCCCAGCATTTT. Its translation: CSAGRAGPQHF.

Worth noting for this clone: The sample carries other DNA sequences with the same CDR3. The chain uses TRBV27 and TRBJ1-2, with 9 bases identical to TRBD1. Unmatched junction bases numbered 7, after V lost 6 bases and J lost 8 bases. This CDR3 region has 13 residues. Germline V gene sequence: CDR1 MNHEY, CDR2 SMNVEV (reference sequence). The CDR3 reads CASSLDRGRGYTF. The CDR3, as DNA: TGTGCCAGCAGCCTAGACAGGGGGAGAGGCTACACCTTC.

The chain couples TRBV5-1 to TRBJ1-1, with D possibly TRBD1 on 6 matching bases. Deletions cut 0 bases from V and 0 bases from J, with 9 bases between. Germline CDR1 and CDR2: SGHRS and YFSETQ. This CDR3 contains 15 residues. The CDR3 spells CASSLGAGVNTEAFF. In nucleotides, the CDR3 is TGCGCCAGCAGCTTGGGGGCAGGGGTGAACACTGAAGCTTTCTTT. Variable domain in full (rest from reference TRBV5-1 and TRBJ1-1): KAGVTQTPRYLIKTRGQQVTLSCSPISGHRSVSWYQQTPGQGLQFLFEYFSETQRNKGNFPGRFSGRQFSNSRSEMNVSTLELGDSALYLCASSLGAGVNTEAFFGQGTRLTVV.

This chain joins TRBV3-1 (or the pseudogene TRBV3-2) and TRBJ1-2; TRBD1 might be the D (5 bases). The germline V gene encodes CDR1 LGHDT and CDR2 YNNKEL (reference sequence). The length of the CDR3 is 14 residues. The V and J ends lost 0 bases and 4 bases respectively, with 9 bases between them. The CDR3 DNA reads TGTGCCAGCAGCCAAGACCCCAGGGCCTATGGCTACACCTTC. It translates to CASSQDPRAYGYTF.

The V gene is TRBV11-2, the J gene TRBJ2-3, with 8 bases matching TRBD2. The CDR3 runs to 15 residues. V lost 2 bases and J lost 1; bases outside the gene matches: 2. CDR1 and CDR2 (germline): SGHAT, FQNNGV. CDR3 sequence reads: CASSLNGGGTDTQYF. The CDR3 DNA is TGTGCCAGCAGCTTAAACGGGGGGGGCACAGATACGCAGTATTTT.